One sample yielded the 2 T cell receptor beta chains listed below, sequenced in a study of blood T cell repertoires in COVID-19. TCRdb keeps only in-frame clones here, not all; method: immunoSEQ multiplex PCR. The data contain some 270,000 clones, 86% of them seen just once; the ten biggest clones take up 1.5% to 2%. Material: peripheral blood. The receptors shown here come from a woman aged 55-70 years who had recovered from COVID-19.

The rearrangement joins TRBV7-3 to TRBJ2-1, with a weak D call TRBD2 (6 bases). Per the germline V gene, CDR1 is SGHTA and CDR2 is FQGTGA. This CDR3 is built from 16 residues. The V gene lost 1 base and the J gene lost 0 bases, with 10 bases spanning the gap. In DNA, the CDR3 is TGTGCCAGCAGCTTAAATGGGGGGAGCTCCTACAATGAGCAGTTCTTC. Translation gives CASSLNGGSSYNEQFF.

This rearrangement joins TRBV4-3 to TRBJ1-6, with D perhaps TRBD1 (5 bases). Germline V lookup: CDR1 LGHNA, CDR2 YSLEER. This CDR3 contains 16 residues. V gave up 1 base and J gave up 9 bases, with 16 bases separating them. For the CDR3, the DNA is TGCGCCAGCAGCCAAGGAACACAGGAACTCACTTCACCCCTCCACTTT. Its protein is CASSQGTQELTSPLHF.